This T cell receptor beta chain comes out of a study of cytomegalovirus exposure and HLA in healthy donors. Study-wide background: Unique TCRs numbering some 77 million, obtained from HLA-typed donors, made up an early data release.

The PCR had 60 Vbeta and 13 Jbeta primers. Clones were sequenced by immunoSEQ multiplex PCR, and TCRdb holds only the in-frame ones, with some missing. Of about 120,000 clones in the sample, roughly 10% were seen once. The trim removed 5 bases at V and 0 bases at J, leaving 0 bases unmatched. CDR3 size: 14 residues. Germline V gives CDR1 MDHEN, CDR2 SYDVKM. Whole-study findings and limits: Later examination showed HLA-associated TCR beta chains had greater clonal expansion than equally common others. Analyses of presence and absence presupposed an approximately uniform sequencing depth across donors.

Points on this clone: As yet, its antigen is unknown.

Source material: PBMCs. The TCR originated in a woman aged 18 to 35 in good health and CMV-seropositive. The chain links TRBV28 to TRBJ1-4, with 7 bases aligning to TRBD1. DNA of the CDR3: TGTGCCAGCAGTACAGGGGCAACTAATGAAAAACTGTTTTTT. Amino acid sequence: CASSTGATNEKLFF.